The T cell receptor (beta chain) under discussion was sequenced for a study of cytomegalovirus exposure and HLA in healthy donors. Whole-study results and caveats: There were reportedly fewer N-insertions in an Asian-associated ancestry cluster than the roughly 670-donor mean, in a later analysis. In a later analysis, specific HLA alleles were associated with 15,000 to 20,000 TCR beta sequences at a 0.05 false discovery rate.

The primer mix had 60 Vbeta and 13 Jbeta primers. The data were produced by immunoSEQ multiplex PCR, yet TCRdb's version contains in-frame clones alone and is incomplete. In the table there are 150,000 to 200,000 clones, 75% to 90% of which are singletons. CDR3 length: 14 residues. Trimming removed 0 bases from V and 4 bases from J, with 10 bases in between. Germline CDR1 is SGHVS and CDR2 is FQNEAQ. Comments on this clone: Antigen unknown.

Sequenced material: PBMCs. The clonotype was recovered from a man aged 35 to 55 in good health and CMV-seropositive. V usage is TRBV7-8 and J usage is TRBJ2-7; D might be TRBD1 (5 bases). CDR3 region: CASSLAGALYEQYF. The CDR3 DNA reads TGTGCCAGCAGCTTAGCAGGGGCCCTATACGAGCAGTACTTC.